The text below deals with one TCR beta chain. Its binding antigen is unknown. Within one base of it there is no much larger clone, and no base qualities were kept. The sample is drawn from a study of T cells in Graves' hyperthyroidism and ophthalmopathy (dated by TCRdb to 2018 to 2020). With regard to the full study: A discovery cohort of about a hundred patients, 43 with Graves' ophthalmopathy and over 55 with stable Graves' hyperthyroidism, was used to find distinguishing TCR V-J signatures. TCR Vbeta CDR3 sequencing of approximately 140 peripheral blood samples (roughly 41 ophthalmopathy, some 75 hyperthyroidism and roughly 17 progressor patients) is reported in the paper. The 95 to 100 discovery patients were randomly divided into training and test sets at a 7:3 ratio. After sampling, hyperthyroidism patients received methimazole starting at 30 mg daily, and ophthalmopathy patients received high-dose intravenous methylprednisolone. Prospective prediction of ophthalmopathy was tested in an independent validation cohort of 18 to 20 hyperthyroidism patients and 15 to 17 patients who later progressed to ophthalmopathy. The study also compared thyroid tissue and blood T-cell repertoires from a handful of Graves' hyperthyroidism patients.

Study-wide conclusions, independent of this receptor: During validation, the model predicted progression to ophthalmopathy a median of roughly 7.1 months ahead of onset, with more than 55% sensitivity and more than 72% specificity. A model built on a 13 V-J signature distinguished ophthalmopathy from stable hyperthyroidism, reaching around 88% sensitivity and about 81% specificity in cross-validation and 80%/75% in testing. Blood samples also contained most of the expanded thyroid clonotypes (frequency above 0.001), which suggests that blood repertoires may reflect thyroid immune responses. Sample size was not statistically predetermined, and investigators were not blinded to group allocation.

Any patient with an uncontrolled infection, another autoimmune disease, pregnancy or lactation was excluded. Clinical symptoms, serum thyroxine and TRAb, thyroid ultrasound, and orbital computed tomography formed the basis for the diagnoses. Total RNA was extracted with Trizol reagent, and quality was checked on an Agilent 2100 Bioanalyzer. Amplification of TCR beta CDR3 regions was carried out from RNA transcripts. A first-round RT-PCR of the TCR CDR3 used the HTBI primer set with the Qiagen OneStep RT-PCR kit. The libraries were constructed in a second round of multiplex PCR and then size-selected and purified. Sequencing of the libraries was done on an Illumina HiSeq2000 using paired-end 100 bp reads. Per the original workflow: SOAPnuke was used to process the raw data, throwing out any read that contained adapters or uncalled bases, had a mean Phred below 15, or lacked an exact constant-primer or identifier match. COPE v1.2.5 was used to merge the high-quality paired reads, and each unique nucleotide sequence was defined as a clonotype. Clonotypes were aligned to IMGT TRBV, TRBD and TRBJ reference segments using MiTCR v1.1. Analysis was restricted to V-J combinations with a frequency above 0.0001, which covered 99% to 99.2% of repertoires. A TCS score was defined as the ratio of F50 (clonal expansion) to E x V (chaos), with BLOSUM62-based TCRdist applied between CDR3 peptides within each V-J. Welch's t-statistics and random forest reduced fewer than 550 V-J features to fewer than 15, which were used in a naive Bayes classifier (R e1071). Thyroid-blood repertoire similarity was quantified with the Morisita-Horn index. TCRdb reanalyzed the raw reads on its own, using fastp at Q25 for trimming and MiXCR for clone calling, and kept in-frame beta chains. Records with the same CDR3 protein are collapsed into one entry carrying the most frequent genes and DNA. TCRdb's processing, not the authors', yielded these V and J calls. The table for this sample lists approximately 700,000 distinct CDR3 sequences; about 45% of them were counted only once. The ten top clones hold under 8% of the sample.

From cysteine to phenylalanine, the CDR3 is 16 amino acids long. Only CDR3 DNA remains: 48 bases, in frame from the first base. Per the germline V gene (reference sequence), LNHDA is the CDR1 and SQIVND is the CDR2. V loses 4 bases, J loses 0 bases, and the germline ends lie 13 bases apart. The source of this sequence is an adult man with Graves' disease, either hyperthyroidism or ophthalmopathy (not recorded which). The sample comprised peripheral blood or thyroid tissue (not recorded which). Recombination linked TRBV19 to TRBJ1-5, with a weak D call of TRBD1 (6 bases match). The CDR3 sequence is CASSTLTGGSNQPQHF. The DNA sequence is given as TGTGCCAGTAGTACCTTGACAGGAGGTAGCAATCAGCCCCAGCATTTT.